Included here is one T cell receptor (beta chain) sequence, with context. The ends were cut back, 5 bases at V and 1 base at J, with 10 bases in the middle. The CDR3 covers 14 residues. Germline assignment: CDR1 SGHTA and CDR2 FQGNSA. The data belong to a study of cytomegalovirus exposure and HLA in healthy donors. Both 60 Vbeta primers and 13 Jbeta primers went into the PCR. Profiled with immunoSEQ multiplex PCR; TCRdb holds only in-frame clones, not every one. Here the sample spans just over 150,000 clones, around three quarters being singletons. The chain uses TRBV7-2 and TRBJ2-3; possibly TRBD2 for D (6 bases). Source material: PBMCs. This sequence originates from a man in his forties in good health and CMV-seropositive. CDR3 loop: CASSPAGGTDTQYF. As DNA, the CDR3 is TGTGCCAGCAGCCCAGCGGGCGGCACAGATACGCAGTATTTT.